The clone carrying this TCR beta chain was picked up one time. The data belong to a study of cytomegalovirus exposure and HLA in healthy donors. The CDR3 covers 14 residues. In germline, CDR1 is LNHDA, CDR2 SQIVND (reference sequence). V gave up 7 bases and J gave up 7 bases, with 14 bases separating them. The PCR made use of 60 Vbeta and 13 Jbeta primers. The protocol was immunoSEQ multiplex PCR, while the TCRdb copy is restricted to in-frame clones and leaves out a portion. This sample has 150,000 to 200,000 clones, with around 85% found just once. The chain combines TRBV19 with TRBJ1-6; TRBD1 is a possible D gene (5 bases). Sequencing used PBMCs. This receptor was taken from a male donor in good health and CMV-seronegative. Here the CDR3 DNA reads TGTGCCAGTACCCAACGGGGGGAAAATTCACCCCTCCACTTT. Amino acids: CASTQRGENSPLHF.